Shown below are 21 T cell receptor beta chains from a single sample sequenced in a study of blood T cell repertoires in COVID-19. Clones were sequenced by immunoSEQ multiplex PCR, and TCRdb holds only the in-frame ones, with some missing. This table has about 480,000 clones, 85% to 90% appearing once. Material: PBMCs or T cells enriched from blood (not recorded which). These receptors all stem from a woman aged 40 to 50 who had recovered from COVID-19.

The chain links TRBV19 to TRBJ2-4, with 15 bases fitting TRBD2. Germline V lookup: CDR1 LNHDA, CDR2 SQIVND (reference sequence). This CDR3 has 15 amino acids. Germline trimming cut 3 bases from V and 8 bases from J; bases unmatched to any gene: 2. Here the CDR3 reads CASSIRTSGRDIQYF. Written as DNA, the CDR3 is TGTGCCAGTAGTATCCGGACTAGCGGGAGGGACATTCAGTACTTC.

V and J are TRBV29-1 and TRBJ1-5; no reliable D call. Germline V gene data show CDR1 as SQVTM and CDR2 as ANQGSEA. Trimming stripped 2 bases from V and 6 bases from J, with 11 bases between. This CDR3 spans 13 amino acids. The CDR3 region is CSVEQAAGQPQHF. CDR3 DNA: TGCAGCGTTGAACAGGCGGCGGGTCAGCCCCAGCATTTT.

The CDR3 loop reads CASSIEDRNNQPQHF. The DNA for the CDR3 is TGTGCCAGTAGTATAGAGGACAGGAACAATCAGCCCCAGCATTTT. The chain is built from TRBV19 and TRBJ1-5; 7 bases fit TRBD1. CDR3 length: 15 residues. With V trimmed by 0 bases and J by 3 bases, 2 bases remained unmatched. CDR1 and CDR2 (germline): LNHDA, SQIVND (reference sequence).

The V and J genes are TRBV15 and TRBJ1-1, with a tentative D call TRBD1 (5 bases). CDR1 and CDR2 from the germline V gene are LNHNV and YYDKDF (reference sequence). V was trimmed by 5 bases and J by 3 bases, leaving 10 bases between them. The CDR3 length is 13 residues. CDR3 region: CATSYRLDTEAFF. CDR3 DNA sequence: TGTGCCACCAGCTACAGGCTGGACACTGAAGCTTTCTTT.

J is TRBJ2-4 and V is TRBV6-2 or TRBV6-3; D is undetermined. The V gene's germline CDR1 is MNHEY and CDR2 SVGEGT. V lost 5 bases, J lost 0 bases, and 11 bases lay in between. The CDR3 sequence is 15 residues long. CDR3 sequence reads: CASSREVLAKNIQYF. CDR3 in DNA: TGTGCCAGCAGTCGCGAGGTACTAGCCAAAAACATTCAGTACTTC.

The chain combines TRBV14 with TRBJ2-2; TRBD2 might be the D (5 bases). This CDR3 region has 15 residues. V was cut by 0 bases and J by 1 base, with 6 bases left in between. The germline V gene has CDR1 SGHDN and CDR2 FVKESK. The CDR3 loop reads CASSQELGNTGELFF. In DNA form, the CDR3 reads TGTGCCAGCAGCCAAGAACTAGGGAACACCGGGGAGCTGTTTTTT.

The chain couples TRBV7-2 to TRBJ2-7; 7 nucleotides match TRBD1. Trimming cost V 5 bases and J 4 bases; bases outside gene matches: 8. This CDR3 spans 14 amino acids. The germline gives CDR1 SGHTA, CDR2 FQGNSA. CDR3 DNA sequence: TGTGCCAGCAGCACAGGGACAGCTGCTTACGAGCAGTACTTC. Encoded protein: CASSTGTAAYEQYF.

This clone has a single count. The rearrangement links TRBV18 to TRBJ2-7, with TRBD1 matching 10 bases. V shed 3 bases, J shed 5 bases, and the junction held 7 bases outside the gene matches. Germline V gene lookup returns CDR1 KGHSH and CDR2 LQKENI. The CDR3 consists of 15 residues. CDR3 sequence reads: CASSPDRGRRNEQYF. The CDR3 nucleotides are TGTGCCAGCTCACCCGACAGGGGGCGAAGAAACGAGCAGTACTTC. Together with reference TRBV18 and TRBJ2-7, the CDR3 gives the full variable domain: NAGVMQNPRHLVRRRGQEARLRCSPMKGHSHVYWYRQLPEEGLKFMVYLQKENIIDESGMPKERFSAEFPKEGPSILRIQQVVRGDSAAYFCASSPDRGRRNEQYFGPGTRLTVT.

This rearrangement joins TRBV15 to TRBJ1-2; TRBD1 matches 9 bases. The germline V gene has CDR1 LNHNV and CDR2 YYDKDF (reference sequence). Trimming took 1 base from V and 7 from J; bases not matched to a gene: 7. The CDR3 length is 15 residues. The CDR3 DNA is TGTGCCACCAGCAGAGCGGGACAGGGCTCGGGTGGCTACACCTTC. It translates to CATSRAGQGSGGYTF.

This chain uses TRBV29-1 with TRBJ1-2; weak D call: TRBD1 (5 bases). This CDR3 contains 13 residues. V shed 3 bases and J shed 8 bases, with 16 bases lying between them. In germline, CDR1 is SQVTM, CDR2 ANQGSEA. Written as DNA, the CDR3 is TGCAGCGTTGACCGGCCGGCCCCAGGGGGCTACACCTTC. This gives the protein CSVDRPAPGGYTF.

This clone has just one count. The rearrangement uses TRBV6-2 or TRBV6-3 and TRBJ2-7, with D unresolved. Germline CDR1 MNHEY, CDR2 SVGEGT. The CDR3 runs 13 residues. Trimming removed 4 bases at V and 1 base at J, with 8 bases between. The CDR3 spells CASSSRASYEQYF. In DNA form, the CDR3 reads TGTGCCAGCAGTTCCCGCGCTTCCTACGAGCAGTACTTC.

This chain uses TRBV4-3 with TRBJ2-1; possible D gene TRBD1, 5 bases. Germline CDR1 reads LGHNA; CDR2 reads YSLEER. The CDR3 is 17 residues long. V shed 5 bases and J shed 0 bases, with 17 bases lying between them. The CDR3 DNA reads TGCGCCAGCAGCGAAAGGGGTGGGGCTAGCTCCTACAATGAGCAGTTCTTC. Its translation is CASSERGGASSYNEQFF.

The V call is TRBV19, the J call TRBJ1-2; 8 bases align to TRBD1. V trimming: 6 bases; J trimming: 3 bases; junction bases outside the gene matches: 6. The V gene's germline CDR1 is LNHDA and CDR2 SQIVND (reference sequence). The CDR3 is 14 amino acids. The CDR3 coding sequence is TGTGCCAGTAGGCCCCGGACAGGGTACTATGGCTACACCTTC. It yields the protein CASRPRTGYYGYTF. Based on the CDR3 plus reference TRBV19 and TRBJ1-2, the full variable domain is DGGITQSPKYLFRKEGQNVTLSCEQNLNHDAMYWYRQDPGQGLRLIYYSQIVNDFQKGDIAEGYSVSREKKESFPLTVTSAQKNPTAFYLCASRPRTGYYGYTFGSGTRLTVV.

In its sample, this clone was seen once. The chain recombines TRBV4-1 with TRBJ1-1; D is uncertain. V was pared by 4 bases and J by 1 base, with 10 bases between. Germline V lookup: CDR1 MGHRA, CDR2 YSYEKL. This CDR3 contains 14 residues. This chain's CDR3 is CASSPTWANTEAFF. The CDR3 DNA reads TGCGCCAGCAGCCCTACGTGGGCGAACACTGAAGCTTTCTTT.

The chain recombines TRBV9 with TRBJ2-5; D is uncertain. V gave up 3 bases and J gave up 0 bases, with 15 bases separating them. Germline V gives CDR1 SGDLS, CDR2 YYNGEE. There are 16 residues in the CDR3. CDR3 region: CASSGGSSLYQETQYF. The CDR3 nucleotides read TGTGCCAGCAGCGGAGGTAGCAGCCTGTACCAAGAGACCCAGTACTTC. The entire variable domain, with the rest obtained from reference TRBV9 and TRBJ2-5, is as follows: DSGVTQTPKHLITATGQRVTLRCSPRSGDLSVYWYQQSLDQGLQFLIQYYNGEERAKGNILERFSAQQFPDLHSELNLSSLELGDSALYFCASSGGSSLYQETQYFGPGTRLLVL.

This rearrangement joins TRBV18 to TRBJ1-5; D uncertain. This CDR3 has 18 residues. The ends were cut back, 2 bases at V and 0 bases at J, with 17 bases in the middle. Per germline, CDR1 KGHSH and CDR2 LQKENI. CDR3 residues: CASSPGSLGSYSNQPQHF. CDR3 in DNA: TGTGCCAGCTCACCAGGCAGTCTAGGGAGCTATAGCAATCAGCCCCAGCATTTT.

This clone was seen only a few times. The V and J genes are TRBV10-1 and TRBJ2-7; 8 bases are a match to TRBD1. In germline, CDR1 is WNHNN, CDR2 SYGVQD (reference sequence). The trim removed 2 bases at V and 6 bases at J, leaving 3 bases unmatched. This CDR3 spans 13 amino acids. The CDR3: CASSEGTGAEQYF. The CDR3, as DNA: TGCGCCAGCAGTGAGGGGACAGGAGCCGAGCAGTACTTC.

This chain's CDR3 is CASSPDRGSNQPQHF. The CDR3 DNA reads TGTGCCAGCAGCCCAGACAGGGGCAGCAATCAGCCCCAGCATTTT. The V and J genes are TRBV7-6 and TRBJ1-5; TRBD1 matches 8 bases. CDR3 length: 15 amino acids. The germline CDR1 and CDR2 sequences are SGHVS and FNYEAQ. J lost 1 base, V lost 5 bases, and 4 bases had no gene match. The complete variable domain, with remaining parts taken from reference TRBV7-6 and TRBJ1-5, reads GAGVSQSPRYKVTKRGQDVALRCDPISGHVSLYWYRQALGQGPEFLTYFNYEAQQDKSGLPNDRFSAERPEGSISTLTIQRTEQRDSAMYRCASSPDRGSNQPQHFGDGTRLSIL.

The genes are TRBV11-2 and TRBJ1-2; the match to TRBD1 covers 9 bases. V trimming: 5 bases; J trimming: 4 bases; junction bases outside the gene matches: 5. The germline V gene encodes CDR1 SGHAT and CDR2 FQNNGV. The CDR3 covers 14 residues. CDR3 in amino acids: CASSRGGQGYGYTF. DNA of the CDR3: TGTGCCAGCAGCCGAGGGGGACAGGGCTATGGCTACACCTTC.

The V gene is TRBV3-1 (or the pseudogene TRBV3-2), the J gene TRBJ1-2; D remains ambiguous. CDR3 length equals 15 residues. Trimming took off 3 bases at V and 4 bases at J, with 15 bases between the two ends. The V gene's germline CDR1 is LGHDT and CDR2 YNNKEL (reference sequence). The DNA for the CDR3 is TGTGCCAGCAGCCAGAGGGATCTGGAGTTCTATGGCTACACCTTC. Protein product: CASSQRDLEFYGYTF.

The DNA of the CDR3 is TGTGCCAGCAGCGCTGGGGCTAGCGGGAGTCTTAATGAGCAGTTCTTC. It translates to CASSAGASGSLNEQFF. The chain uses TRBV7-8 and TRBJ2-1; 10 bases are shared with TRBD2. With 5 bases clipped from V and 7 bases from J, the junction kept 11 bases outside the gene matches. The CDR3 loop spans 16 amino acids. Germline V CDR1 and CDR2: SGHVS, FQNEAQ.